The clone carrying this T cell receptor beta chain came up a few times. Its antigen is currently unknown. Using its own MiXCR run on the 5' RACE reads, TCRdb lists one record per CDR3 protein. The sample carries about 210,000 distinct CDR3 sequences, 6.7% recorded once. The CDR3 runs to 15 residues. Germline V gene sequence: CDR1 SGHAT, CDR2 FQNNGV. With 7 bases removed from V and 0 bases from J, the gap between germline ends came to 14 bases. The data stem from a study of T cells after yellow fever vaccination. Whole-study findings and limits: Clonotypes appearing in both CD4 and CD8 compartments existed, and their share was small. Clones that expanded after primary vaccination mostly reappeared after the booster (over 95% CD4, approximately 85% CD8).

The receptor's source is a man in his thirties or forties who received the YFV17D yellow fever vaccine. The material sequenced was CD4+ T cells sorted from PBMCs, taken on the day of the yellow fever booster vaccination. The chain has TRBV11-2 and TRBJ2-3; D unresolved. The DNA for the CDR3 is TGTGCCAGCATCTCAGCAGAACCTAGCACAGATACGCAGTATTTT. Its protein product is CASISAEPSTDTQYF. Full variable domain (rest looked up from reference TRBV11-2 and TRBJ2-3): EAGVAQSPRYKIIEKRQSVAFWCNPISGHATLYWYQQILGQGPKLLIQFQNNGVVDDSQLPKDRFSAERLKGVDSTLKIQPAKLEDSAVYLCASISAEPSTDTQYFGPGTRLTVL.